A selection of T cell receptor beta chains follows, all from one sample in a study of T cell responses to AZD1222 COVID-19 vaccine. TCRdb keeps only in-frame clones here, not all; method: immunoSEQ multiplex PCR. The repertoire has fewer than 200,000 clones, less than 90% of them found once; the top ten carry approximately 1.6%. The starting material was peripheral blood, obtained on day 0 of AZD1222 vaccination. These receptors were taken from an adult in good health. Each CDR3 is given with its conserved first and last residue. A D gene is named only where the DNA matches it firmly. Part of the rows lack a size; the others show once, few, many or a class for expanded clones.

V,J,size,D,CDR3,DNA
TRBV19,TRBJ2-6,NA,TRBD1,CASSQGANSGANVLTF,TGTGCCAGTAGTCAGGGGGCCAACTCTGGGGCCAACGTCCTGACTTTC
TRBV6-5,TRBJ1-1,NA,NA,CASSSVGGLREAFF,TGTGCCAGCAGTTCGGTGGGAGGTTTGAGGGAGGCTTTCTTT
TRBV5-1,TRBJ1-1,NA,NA,CASSLSRGAHTEAFF,TGCGCCAGCAGCTTGTCTCGCGGAGCCCACACTGAAGCTTTCTTT
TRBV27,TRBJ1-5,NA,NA,CASSLTARASSRNQPQHF,TGTGCCAGCAGTTTAACCGCGCGGGCGAGCAGTCGGAATCAGCCCCAGCATTTT
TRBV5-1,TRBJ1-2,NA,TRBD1,CASRQSGGVDYGYTF,TGCGCCAGCAGGCAATCAGGGGGCGTAGACTATGGCTACACCTTC
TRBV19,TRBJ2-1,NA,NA,CASTRGPYNEQFF,TGTGCCAGTACACGGGGGCCCTACAATGAGCAGTTCTTC
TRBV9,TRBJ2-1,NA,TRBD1,CASNPGQVNNEQFF,TGTGCCAGCAATCCGGGACAGGTTAACAATGAGCAGTTCTTC
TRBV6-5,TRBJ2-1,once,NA,CASGRDEQFF,TGTGCCAGCGGAAGGGATGAGCAGTTCTTC
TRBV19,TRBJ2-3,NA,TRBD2,CASTLTSGKEDTQYF,TGTGCCAGTACCCTGACTAGCGGGAAGGAAGATACGCAGTATTTT
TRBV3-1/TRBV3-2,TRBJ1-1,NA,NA,CASSQVRGRAQNTEAFF,TGTGCCAGCAGCCAAGTAAGGGGAAGGGCGCAGAACACTGAAGCTTTCTTT
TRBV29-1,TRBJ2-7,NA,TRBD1,CSVQTGGRGDEQYF,TGCAGCGTCCAGACAGGGGGAAGGGGAGACGAGCAGTACTTC
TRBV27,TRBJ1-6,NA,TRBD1,CASSSDRGRSPLHF,TGTGCCAGCAGTTCGGACAGGGGGCGTTCACCCCTCCACTTT
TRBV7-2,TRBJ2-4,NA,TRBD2,CASSLGLAGGGKNIQYF,TGTGCCAGCAGCTTAGGGCTAGCGGGAGGGGGAAAAAACATTCAGTACTTC
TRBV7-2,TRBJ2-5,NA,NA,CASSRRDWNQETQYF,TGTGCCAGCAGCCGCCGGGACTGGAATCAAGAGACCCAGTACTTC
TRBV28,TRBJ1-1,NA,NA,CASNRMNTEAFF,TGTGCCAGCAATCGCATGAACACTGAAGCTTTCTTT
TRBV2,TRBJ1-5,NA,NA,CASRIGGYSNQPQHF,TGTGCCAGCAGGATTGGGGGATATAGCAATCAGCCCCAGCATTTT
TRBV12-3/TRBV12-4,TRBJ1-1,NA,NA,CASNWGYTEAFF,TGTGCCAGCAATTGGGGTTACACTGAAGCTTTCTTT
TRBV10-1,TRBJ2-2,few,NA,CASSGALAGGELFF,TGCGCCAGCAGCGGGGCCCTCGCCGGCGGGGAGCTGTTTTTT
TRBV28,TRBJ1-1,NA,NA,CASGTSNTEAFF,TGTGCCAGCGGGACTTCGAACACTGAAGCTTTCTTT
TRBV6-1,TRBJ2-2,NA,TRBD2,CASSESGLAGGPNTGELFF,TGTGCCAGCAGTGAGAGCGGACTAGCGGGGGGTCCGAACACCGGGGAGCTGTTTTTT
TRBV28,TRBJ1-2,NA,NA,CASSLPTDYGYTF,TGTGCCAGCAGTTTACCAACAGACTATGGCTACACCTTC
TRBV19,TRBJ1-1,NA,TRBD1,CASSSAGTGETEAFF,TGTGCCAGTAGCTCTGCCGGGACAGGGGAGACTGAAGCTTTCTTT
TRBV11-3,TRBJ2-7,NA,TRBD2,CASSLKAGDYEQYF,TGTGCCAGCAGCTTAAAAGCGGGGGATTACGAGCAGTACTTC
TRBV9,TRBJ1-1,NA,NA,CASSVVLNTEAFF,TGTGCCAGCAGCGTTGTGCTGAACACTGAAGCTTTCTTT
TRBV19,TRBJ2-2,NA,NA,CASSISGDGELFF,TGTGCCAGTAGTATTTCAGGGGACGGGGAGCTGTTTTTT
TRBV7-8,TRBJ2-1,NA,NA,CASSLARSDEQFF,TGTGCCAGCAGCTTAGCGCGCAGTGATGAGCAGTTCTTC
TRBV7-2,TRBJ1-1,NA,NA,CASSVSNTEAFF,TGTGCCAGCAGCGTATCAAACACTGAAGCTTTCTTT
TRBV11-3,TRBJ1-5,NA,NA,CASSKGTPGPDSNQPQHF,TGTGCCAGCAGCAAAGGAACTCCGGGACCCGATAGCAATCAGCCCCAGCATTTT
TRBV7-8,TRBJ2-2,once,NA,CASSLGSSGNTGELFF,TGTGCCAGCAGCTTAGGCAGTAGCGGTAACACCGGGGAGCTGTTTTTT
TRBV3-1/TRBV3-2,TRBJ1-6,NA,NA,CASSQGTSSYNSPLHF,TGTGCCAGCAGCCAGGGTACAAGCTCCTATAATTCACCCCTCCACTTT
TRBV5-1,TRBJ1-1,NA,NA,CASSLNTEAFF,TGCGCCAGCAGCCTGAACACTGAAGCTTTCTTT
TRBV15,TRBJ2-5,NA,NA,CATSRDSGETQYF,TGTGCCACCAGCAGAGACAGCGGCGAGACCCAGTACTTC
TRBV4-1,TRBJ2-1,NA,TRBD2,CASSQEFQGAGGQFF,TGCGCCAGCAGCCAAGAATTCCAGGGAGCGGGAGGGCAGTTCTTC
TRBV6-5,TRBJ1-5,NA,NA,CASSYSGQLNQPQHF,TGTGCCAGCAGTTACTCGGGGCAGCTCAATCAGCCCCAGCATTTT
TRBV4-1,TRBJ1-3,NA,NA,CASSQVGAGTGNTIYF,TGCGCCAGCAGCCAAGTGGGCGCAGGGACTGGGAACACCATATATTTT
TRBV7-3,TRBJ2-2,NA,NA,CASSLGGNGELFF,TGTGCCAGCAGCTTAGGCGGAAATGGGGAGCTGTTTTTT
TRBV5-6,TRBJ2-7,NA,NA,CASSLVGGNEQYF,TGTGCCAGCAGCTTGGTAGGTGGGAACGAGCAGTACTTC
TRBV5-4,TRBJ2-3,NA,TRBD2,CASSSAGVADTQYF,TGTGCCAGCAGCTCAGCGGGAGTGGCAGATACGCAGTATTTT
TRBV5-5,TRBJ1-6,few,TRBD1,CASSFAPGQGYSPLHF,TGTGCCAGCAGCTTTGCTCCGGGACAGGGCTATTCACCCCTCCACTTT
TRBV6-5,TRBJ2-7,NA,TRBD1,CASSRQGNYEQYF,TGTGCCAGCAGTCGACAGGGGAACTACGAGCAGTACTTC
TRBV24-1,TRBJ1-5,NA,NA,CATSDLALFGRSNQPQHF,TGTGCCACCAGTGATTTGGCTCTTTTCGGGAGGAGCAATCAGCCCCAGCATTTT
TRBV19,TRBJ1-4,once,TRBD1,CASRKDRAVNEKLFF,TGTGCCAGTAGAAAAGACAGGGCCGTTAATGAAAAACTGTTTTTT
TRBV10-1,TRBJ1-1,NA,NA,CASSEQINTEAFF,TGCGCCAGCAGTGAGCAGATTAACACTGAAGCTTTCTTT
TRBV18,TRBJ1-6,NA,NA,CASSPPRQGGNSPLHF,TGTGCCAGCTCACCACCTAGACAAGGAGGAAATTCACCCCTCCACTTT
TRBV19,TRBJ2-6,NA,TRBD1,CASSIGTGTGLANVLTF,TGTGCCAGTAGTATAGGTACCGGGACAGGCTTGGCCAACGTCCTGACTTTC
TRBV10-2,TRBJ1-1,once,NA,CASSESVRSTEAFF,TGCGCCAGCAGTGAGTCTGTCAGATCCACTGAAGCTTTCTTT
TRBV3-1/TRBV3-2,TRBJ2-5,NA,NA,CASCLKVQETQYF,TGTGCCAGCTGTTTGAAGGTCCAAGAGACCCAGTACTTC
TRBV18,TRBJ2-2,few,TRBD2,CASSPPALAGGGNTGELFF,TGTGCCAGCTCACCACCCGCGCTAGCGGGAGGGGGAAACACCGGGGAGCTGTTTTTT
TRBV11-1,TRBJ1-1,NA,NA,CASSPDRGTEAFF,TGTGCCAGCAGCCCCGACCGAGGAACTGAAGCTTTCTTT
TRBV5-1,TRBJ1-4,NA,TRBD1,CASSLDGDRSNEKLFF,TGCGCCAGCAGCTTGGATGGGGACAGAAGCAATGAAAAACTGTTTTTT
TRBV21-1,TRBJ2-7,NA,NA,CASSKELAGGYEQYF,TGTGCCAGCAGCAAAGAGCTAGCGGGAGGCTACGAGCAGTACTTC
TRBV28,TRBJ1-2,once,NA,CASSLVEVTLYGYTF,TGTGCCAGCTCCCTCGTGGAGGTGACACTCTATGGCTACACCTTC